One sample yielded the 17 T cell receptor beta chains listed below, sequenced in a study of blood T cell repertoires in COVID-19. Only in-frame clones appear in the TCRdb table, and some are missing; sequencing was by immunoSEQ multiplex PCR. The data show almost 90,000 clones, 90% seen once. The sequenced sample was peripheral blood. Source of these receptors: a young man with COVID-19, enrolled during active disease.

The genes are TRBV10-3 and TRBJ2-2, with 7 bases that match TRBD1. Germline V lookup: CDR1 ENHRY, CDR2 SYGVKD. Trimming at V came to 3 bases and at J to 5 bases, leaving 3 bases not matched to a gene. The CDR3 loop spans 14 amino acids. The CDR3 is CAISESGGTGELFF. The CDR3 DNA follows: TGTGCCATCAGTGAATCAGGGGGAACCGGGGAGCTGTTTTTT.

The V call is TRBV28, the J call TRBJ2-3, with D tentatively TRBD1 (6 bases). Germline assignment: CDR1 MDHEN and CDR2 SYDVKM. The ends were cut back, 6 bases at V and 2 bases at J, with 15 bases in the middle. This CDR3 is built from 15 residues. CDR3 amino acids: CASSDLRTATDTQYF. The CDR3 bases are TGTGCCAGCAGCGACCTTAGGACAGCCACAGATACGCAGTATTTT.

The chain has TRBV13 and TRBJ2-7, with 10 bases that match TRBD2. The CDR3 runs 12 residues. Germline V gives CDR1 PRHDT, CDR2 FYEKMQ (reference sequence). J gave up 3 bases and V 8 bases, and 1 base lay outside the gene matches. CDR3 in DNA: TGTGCCAGCCGACTAGCGGGCTACGAGCAGTACTTC. It is translated as CASRLAGYEQYF.

The rearrangement joins TRBV5-6 to TRBJ2-1; possibly TRBD2 for D (6 bases). The V end lost 5 bases, the J end lost 6 bases, and 12 bases lay between the germline ends. Germline CDR1 and CDR2: SGHDT and YYEEEE. The CDR3 sequence is 13 residues long. CDR3 sequence (DNA): TGTGCCAGCAGGACGGGACTGGTCAATGAGCAGTTCTTC. Amino acid sequence: CASRTGLVNEQFF.

The rearrangement links TRBV28 to TRBJ2-7; 7 bases are shared with TRBD1. The V gene end was trimmed by 6 bases and the J gene end by 1 base; junction bases not matched to a gene: 9. CDR3 length: 15 amino acids. Germline V gene data show CDR1 as MDHEN and CDR2 as SYDVKM. The chain's CDR3 is CASSPWGTDSYEQYF. As DNA, the CDR3 is TGTGCCAGCAGCCCTTGGGGGACAGATTCCTACGAGCAGTACTTC.

The rearrangement uses TRBV4-3 and TRBJ1-5; TRBD1 might be the D (6 bases). V was pared by 3 bases and J by 7 bases, with 13 bases between. The CDR3 sequence is 14 residues long. Germline V gene data show CDR1 as LGHNA and CDR2 as YSLEER. DNA of the CDR3: TGCGCCAGCAGCCAGTACGCAGGGGTCCAGCCCCAGCATTTT. Its protein is CASSQYAGVQPQHF.

The chain links TRBV30 to TRBJ2-7; TRBD1 aligns across 10 bases. V gave up 0 bases and J gave up 3 bases; unmatched junction bases: 5. This CDR3 is built from 15 residues. From germline, CDR1 is GTSNPN and CDR2 SVGIG (reference sequence). The CDR3 DNA follows: TGTGCCTGGAGTGTACGGGACAGGGGTGTCTACGAGCAGTACTTC. Protein: CAWSVRDRGVYEQYF.

This chain uses TRBV9 with TRBJ2-2, with 16 nucleotides matching TRBD2. Trimming removed 4 bases from V and 9 bases from J; junction bases left unmatched: 12. This CDR3 comprises 18 residues. Germline CDR1 and CDR2: SGDLS and YYNGEE. The CDR3 sequence is CASSMGTSGRARTRELFF. CDR3 in DNA: TGTGCCAGCAGCATGGGGACTAGCGGGAGGGCACGGACCAGGGAGCTGTTTTTT. Based on the CDR3 plus reference TRBV9 and TRBJ2-2, the full variable domain is DSGVTQTPKHLITATGQRVTLRCSPRSGDLSVYWYQQSLDQGLQFLIQYYNGEERAKGNILERFSAQQFPDLHSELNLSSLELGDSALYFCASSMGTSGRARTRELFFGEGSRLTVL.

The rearrangement uses TRBV7-2 and TRBJ2-7, with TRBD2 matching over 15 bases. CDR3 size: 18 residues. CDR1 is SGHTA, CDR2 FQGNSA, per germline. Trimming removed 2 bases from V and 6 bases from J; junction bases left unmatched: 11. The CDR3 coding sequence is TGTGCCAGCAGCTTATGGGGGACCCCGGGACTAGCGGGGGGCGAGCAGTACTTC. The encoded protein is CASSLWGTPGLAGGEQYF.

This chain joins TRBV19 and TRBJ2-3; the match to TRBD2 covers 10 bases. Per germline, CDR1 LNHDA and CDR2 SQIVND (reference sequence). The CDR3 sequence is 15 residues long. J gave up 4 bases and V 2 bases, and 3 bases lay outside the gene matches. The CDR3 spells CASSIQGTSADTQYF. DNA for the CDR3: TGTGCCAGTAGTATACAGGGGACTAGCGCAGATACGCAGTATTTT.

This clone was detected a few times. Compared with germline, one end of the junction differs, possibly owing to a read error. The chain joins TRBV6-2 or TRBV6-3 to TRBJ1-4; TRBD1 might be the D (5 bases). The length of the CDR3 is 14 residues. From germline, CDR1 is MNHEY and CDR2 SVGEGT. CDR3 sequence: CASSYPGISEKLLF. Here the CDR3 DNA reads TGTGCCAGCAGTTACCCAGGGATTTCGGAAAAACTGCTTTTT.

The gene calls are TRBV3-1 (or the pseudogene TRBV3-2) and TRBJ1-3, with D tentatively TRBD1 (6 bases). This CDR3 has 16 amino acids. V was shortened by 5 bases and J by 0 bases, with 14 bases between the two germline ends. CDR1 LGHDT and CDR2 YNNKEL come from the germline V gene (reference sequence). CDR3 protein: CASSAPGHRSGNTIYF. The CDR3 DNA is TGTGCCAGCAGCGCTCCGGGACACCGCTCTGGAAACACCATATATTTT.

This clone has more than one count but fewer than ten. The V gene is TRBV18, the J gene TRBJ2-7, with TRBD1 identical over 11 bases. This CDR3 region has 16 residues. The ends lost 3 bases at V and 3 bases at J; junction bases unmatched: 7. The germline gives CDR1 KGHSH, CDR2 LQKENI. CDR3 amino acids: CASSPKGQGVRYEQYF. The CDR3 DNA is TGTGCCAGCTCACCCAAGGGACAGGGGGTTCGCTACGAGCAGTACTTC. Variable domain in full (rest from reference TRBV18 and TRBJ2-7): NAGVMQNPRHLVRRRGQEARLRCSPMKGHSHVYWYRQLPEEGLKFMVYLQKENIIDESGMPKERFSAEFPKEGPSILRIQQVVRGDSAAYFCASSPKGQGVRYEQYFGPGTRLTVT.

This rearrangement joins TRBV5-1 to TRBJ2-7, with D maybe TRBD2 (5 bases). The length of the CDR3 is 12 residues. Germline CDR1 reads SGHRS; CDR2 reads YFSETQ. V was trimmed by 1 base and J by 4 bases, leaving 6 bases between them. The CDR3 DNA sequence: TGCGCCAGCAGCTTGTCGGGGTACGAGCAGTACTTC. It encodes CASSLSGYEQYF.

As regards this clone: At one end, the junction sequence differs from germline, possibly due to a read error. V usage is TRBV28 and J usage is TRBJ1-5, with D possibly being TRBD1 (5 bases). Per germline, CDR1 MDHEN and CDR2 SYDVKM. CDR3 length: 13 residues. The CDR3 DNA is TGTGCCAGTGCCACAGGTCCCGGGGTAGGGACTTCTTTT. Its translation: CASATGPGVGTSF.

The V call is TRBV19, the J call TRBJ2-7, with TRBD2 identical over 8 bases. V lost 3 bases to trimming and J lost 2 bases; unmatched junction nucleotides: 9. Germline V CDR1 and CDR2: LNHDA, SQIVND (reference sequence). The CDR3 totals 16 residues. CDR3 protein: CASSISLAGAPYEQYF. CDR3 bases: TGTGCCAGTAGTATTAGCCTAGCGGGTGCCCCCTACGAGCAGTACTTC.

The chain uses TRBV7-6 and TRBJ1-1; a weak D match, TRBD1 (6 bases). Trimming took 7 bases from V and 5 from J, leaving 20 bases between them. This CDR3 has 15 residues. The germline V gene encodes CDR1 SGHVS and CDR2 FNYEAQ. CDR3 DNA: TGTGCCAGCACCCGGACGAGCAGTAGGGGGACTGAAGCTTTCTTT. Translation gives CASTRTSSRGTEAFF.